One sample yielded the 4 T cell receptor beta chains listed below, sequenced in a study of T cells in localized non-small cell lung cancer. The method was immunoSEQ multiplex PCR; TCRdb's version includes in-frame clones alone and lacks a portion of them. The table records fewer than 60,000 clones, over 80% of them present only once. This material consisted of peripheral blood, taken before any cancer treatment. Every receptor here comes from a female donor older than 55 with stage II squamous cell lung carcinoma.

This clone came up a few times. The chain combines TRBV16 with TRBJ1-1; the D is unclear. This CDR3 has 11 residues. Germline V lookup: CDR1 KGHSY, CDR2 FQNENV. V was pared by 1 base and J by 4 bases, with 1 base between. DNA for the CDR3: TGTGCCAGCAGCCAATTCACTGAAGCTTTCTTT. Protein sequence: CASSQFTEAFF. Full variable domain (remainder filled in from reference TRBV16 and TRBJ1-1): GEEVAQTPKHLVRGEGQKAKLYCAPIKGHSYVFWYQQVLKNEFKFLISFQNENVFDETGMPKERFSAKCLPNSPCSLEIQATKLEDSAVYFCASSQFTEAFFGQGTRLTVV.

The rearrangement uses TRBV19 and TRBJ1-1; tentative D call: TRBD1 (5 bases). Germline CDR1 reads LNHDA; CDR2 reads SQIVND (reference sequence). The V gene lost 2 bases and the J gene lost 1 base, with 11 bases spanning the gap. CDR3 length: 15 amino acids. CDR3 amino acids: CASSIMGVQNTEAFF. CDR3 DNA: TGTGCCAGTAGTATAATGGGGGTACAGAACACTGAAGCTTTCTTT.

The chain joins TRBV21-1 to TRBJ1-2. TRBV21-1 is noted as a pseudogene. The CDR3 loop spans 14 amino acids. The CDR3 nucleotides are TGTGCCAGCAGCAGGGGGGTACGCAACTATGGCTACACCTTC. Protein product: CASSRGVRNYGYTF.

This chain connects TRBV7-3 to TRBJ2-1, with unresolved D. Germline-derived CDR1 and CDR2 are SGHTA and FQGTGA. The V and J ends lost 2 bases and 0 bases respectively, with 8 bases between them. The CDR3 consists of 15 residues. CDR3 amino acids: CASSLFSSSYNEQFF. The CDR3 DNA reads TGTGCCAGCAGCTTATTTAGCAGCTCCTACAATGAGCAGTTCTTC.